This T cell receptor (beta chain) stems from a study of blood T cell repertoires in COVID-19. The CDR3 is made up of 15 amino acids. CDR1 is MNHEY and CDR2 is SMNVEV in the germline V gene (reference sequence). Trimming shortened V by 3 bases and J by 7 bases, and 18 bases separated the two germline ends. The repertoire was sequenced with immunoSEQ multiplex PCR; TCRdb's copy has only in-frame clones and lacks some. The data show around 150,000 clones, approximately 91% seen once. Specimen: peripheral blood. The clonotype was recovered from a man younger than 35 with acute or convalescent COVID-19. The rearrangement links TRBV27 to TRBJ1-2, with D maybe TRBD1 (6 bases). The CDR3 DNA follows: TGTGCCAGCAGTTTTCGGGACACAGGCCGTGGTGGCTACACCTTC. Translating gives CASSFRDTGRGGYTF.